This T cell receptor (beta chain) was captured by sequencing in a study of CD8 T cells in ankylosing spondylitis. Study-level points and caveats: The study identified a TCR beta motif of roughly eight highly homologous variants that appeared characteristic of ankylosing spondylitis blood.

The CDR3 covers 17 residues. In regard to this clonotype: The antigen is undetermined.

The TCR beta libraries were generated through quantitative 5'-RACE incorporating molecular barcodes. MiXCR, applied by TCRdb to the 5' RACE reads, yields one record per CDR3 protein. The table has 200,000 to 250,000 distinct CDR3 sequences, just under 7.5% seen once; the top ten hold 13% to 15%. The receptor's source is a male donor with ankylosing spondylitis. What was sequenced was blood, either unsorted or a sorted T cell fraction (not recorded which). The gene calls are TRBV21-1 and TRBJ2-1; the table's D call, TRBD2, was not checked against the DNA. TRBV21-1 is a documented pseudogene. Here the CDR3 reads CASSKGATSGRFNEQFF. The DNA of the CDR3 is TGTGCCAGCAGCAAAGGTGCGACTAGCGGGAGATTCAATGAGCAGTTCTTC.